The rows below give T cell receptor beta chains drawn from one sample of a study of blood T cells in healthy people across ages. Via MiXCR, TCRdb re-called the 5' RACE reads, giving one row per CDR3 protein. Of about 770,000 distinct CDR3 sequences in the sample, roughly 44% are singletons; the top ten hold roughly 19%. Sequencing used blood. All receptors come from a man between 60 and 75 years old in good health. The CDR3 runs from the conserved cysteine through the conserved F or W. The D gene is left open where the match is weak. Part of the rows lack a size; the others show once, few, many or a class for expanded clones.

V	size	J	D	CDR3	DNA
TRBV12-3/TRBV12-4	NA	TRBJ2-7	TRBD2	CACRLSGGSYEQYF	TGTGCCTGCAGGCTAAGCGGGGGGTCCTACGAGCAGTACTTC
TRBV12-3/TRBV12-4	NA	TRBJ2-1	TRBD2	CASTQGGGLATNNEQFF	TGTGCCAGCACCCAAGGAGGGGGACTAGCGACGAACAATGAGCAGTTCTTC
TRBV3-1	once	TRBJ2-3	NA	CASSQDYRTDTQYF	TGTGCCAGCAGCCAAGATTACCGCACAGATACGCAGTATTTT
TRBV11-2	few	TRBJ2-3	NA	CASRPAPLAVTDTQYF	TGTGCCAGCAGGCCCGCCCCTTTAGCGGTCACAGATACGCAGTATTTT
TRBV27	NA	TRBJ2-2	TRBD1	CASSLYSSGTASTGELFF	TGTGCCAGCAGTCTCTACTCCTCCGGGACAGCGTCCACCGGGGAGCTGTTTTTT
TRBV6-5	NA	TRBJ2-7	NA	CASSVDGYEDEQYF	TGTGCCAGCAGTGTGGACGGGTATGAGGACGAGCAGTACTTC
TRBV4-1	NA	TRBJ1-2	TRBD1	CASSQVQGAYNYGYTF	TGCGCCAGCAGCCAAGTACAGGGGGCTTATAACTATGGCTACACCTTC
TRBV4-3	NA	TRBJ2-2	TRBD2	CASSQGGSGGYTGELFF	TGCGCCAGCAGCCAAGGGGGTAGCGGGGGTTACACCGGGGAGCTGTTTTTT
TRBV7-2	NA	TRBJ2-7	NA	CASSSEIGPTYEQYF	TGTGCCAGCAGCTCAGAAATTGGGCCAACCTACGAGCAGTACTTC
TRBV5-1	NA	TRBJ2-1	TRBD1	CASSLDRGLGETQFF	TGCGCCAGCAGCTTAGACAGGGGGCTTGGAGAGACCCAGTTCTTC
TRBV7-2	few	TRBJ2-5	TRBD2	CASSRRVRGEETQYF	TGTGCCAGCAGCCGCCGGGTGCGGGGGGAAGAGACCCAGTACTTC
TRBV6-2/TRBV6-3	few	TRBJ2-7	NA	CASNFHHLGSRGVTYEQYF	TGTGCCAGCAATTTCCATCACCTAGGCTCCCGAGGGGTCACCTACGAGCAGTACTTC
TRBV7-9	NA	TRBJ2-1	TRBD1	CASNTRQGSNEQFF	TGTGCCAGCAACACCCGACAGGGGAGCAATGAGCAGTTCTTC
TRBV7-8	few	TRBJ2-3	NA	CASSWTEDTQYF	TGTGCCAGCAGTTGGACGGAGGATACGCAGTATTTT
TRBV12-3/TRBV12-4	NA	TRBJ1-4	NA	CASKGGKLFF	TGTGCCAGCAAAGGGGGGAAACTGTTTTTT
TRBV24-1	NA	TRBJ2-5	TRBD2	CATSTWGGQETQYF	TGTGCCACCAGTACTTGGGGGGGCCAAGAGACCCAGTACTTC
TRBV4-1	NA	TRBJ2-4	TRBD1	CASSQPGQGRNIQYF	TGCGCCAGCAGCCAGCCGGGACAGGGGAGGAACATTCAGTACTTC
TRBV7-9	NA	TRBJ2-5	NA	CASSFGSLQETQYF	TGTGCCAGCAGCTTCGGTAGCCTCCAAGAGACCCAGTACTTC
TRBV5-4	once	TRBJ2-7	NA	CASSLGLVNYGQYF	TGTGCCAGCAGCTTGGGACTAGTAAACTACGGGCAGTACTTC
TRBV29-1	few	TRBJ1-2	NA	CSGQGPSYGYTF	TGCAGCGGTCAAGGGCCTTCCTATGGCTACACCTTC
TRBV6-5	NA	TRBJ2-5	TRBD2	CASSAGTSVPPVQYF	TGTGCCAGCAGTGCCGGGACTAGCGTCCCCCCAGTGCAGTACTTC
TRBV12-3/TRBV12-4	NA	TRBJ1-6	TRBD1	CASSRTGEYTLHF	TGTGCCAGCAGCCGTACAGGGGAGTACACCCTCCACTTT
TRBV29-1	NA	TRBJ2-5	TRBD2	CSSTGLAGMGGRRAQYF	TGCAGCTCCACGGGACTAGCTGGGATGGGCGGACGACGAGCCCAGTACTTC
TRBV6-1	few	TRBJ2-1	TRBD2	CASRAIAGDYNEQFF	TGTGCCAGCAGGGCCATAGCGGGGGACTACAATGAGCAGTTCTTC